Sequencing of this TCR beta chain was carried out in a study of blood T cell repertoires in COVID-19. Looking at the study overall: Collection of acute and convalescent COVID-19 samples took place in the United States, Italy and Spain. T cells, B-cell-depleted T cells, or PBMCs provided the cDNA or gDNA that served as material.

Germline CDR1 and CDR2: LNHDA and SQIVND (reference sequence). This CDR3 is 15 amino acids long. With 6 bases clipped from V and 3 bases from J, the junction kept 11 bases outside the gene matches. The protocol was immunoSEQ multiplex PCR, while the TCRdb copy is restricted to in-frame clones and leaves out a portion. Among 100,000 to 150,000 clones, approximately 80% were seen once, and the ten largest hold about 2.5%. The origin of this receptor is a man over 45 with acute or convalescent COVID-19. The chain couples TRBV19 to TRBJ2-7; 7 nucleotides align to TRBD2. Sequenced: peripheral blood. The DNA of the CDR3 is TGTGCCAGTAGCCTGGGCGACCGGGGGGACTACGAGCAGTACTTC. Translation: CASSLGDRGDYEQYF. The entire variable domain, with the rest obtained from reference TRBV19 and TRBJ2-7, is as follows: DGGITQSPKYLFRKEGQNVTLSCEQNLNHDAMYWYRQDPGQGLRLIYYSQIVNDFQKGDIAEGYSVSREKKESFPLTVTSAQKNPTAFYLCASSLGDRGDYEQYFGPGTRLTVT.